Listed below are T cell receptor beta chains from one sample, sequenced in a study of OX40 agonist ivuxolimab in advanced cancers. The assay was immunoSEQ multiplex PCR, and TCRdb's table has in-frame clones only and misses some. The table lists fewer than 25,000 clones, about 80% of them singletons. The starting material was CD4+ or CD8+ T cells sorted from blood, obtained in a trial of the OX40 agonist ivuxolimab. The receptors shown here come from an adult with an advanced solid tumor such as melanoma, head and neck, liver or kidney cancer. Each CDR3 is given with its conserved first and last residue. Fields, in order: clone size, V gene, J gene, D gene, CDR3 DNA, CDR3 protein. D genes are given only for firm matches. Clone size is shown for a subset of rows, as once, few, many or a class of expanded clone.

clone_size: -
v_call: TRBV7-2
j_call: TRBJ2-1
d_call: TRBD2
cdr3_nt: TGTGCCAGCGATTTAGTGGCTAGCGGAACTGAGCAGTTCTTC
cdr3_aa: CASDLVASGTEQFF

clone_size: -
v_call: TRBV7-9
j_call: TRBJ1-4
d_call: -
cdr3_nt: TGTGCCAGCAGCCGAGCGCTGCGGGGGCGTGAAAAACTGTTTTTT
cdr3_aa: CASSRALRGREKLFF

clone_size: few
v_call: TRBV6-1
j_call: TRBJ1-2
d_call: -
cdr3_nt: TGTGCCAGCAGTGCCGGATGGGGCTACACCTTC
cdr3_aa: CASSAGWGYTF

clone_size: -
v_call: TRBV14
j_call: TRBJ2-7
d_call: -
cdr3_nt: TGTGCCAGCAGCCCCGTTGGACCCCGGTACGAGCAGTACTTC
cdr3_aa: CASSPVGPRYEQYF

clone_size: -
v_call: TRBV19
j_call: TRBJ1-5
d_call: -
cdr3_nt: TGTGCCAGTAGTTCGGGACGGCCAAATCAGCCCCAGCATTTT
cdr3_aa: CASSSGRPNQPQHF

clone_size: -
v_call: TRBV14
j_call: TRBJ1-4
d_call: -
cdr3_nt: TGTGCCAGCAGCCTCCTAGGGACGTCAGAAAAACTGTTTTTT
cdr3_aa: CASSLLGTSEKLFF

clone_size: -
v_call: TRBV5-8
j_call: TRBJ1-5
d_call: TRBD1
cdr3_nt: TGTGCCAGCAGCGTGGGACAGGTAAAGACCCAGCATTTT
cdr3_aa: CASSVGQVKTQHF

clone_size: -
v_call: TRBV7-2
j_call: TRBJ2-3
d_call: TRBD2
cdr3_nt: TGTGCCAGCAGCCCCTATGCGGGGGGAGGCACAGATACGCAGTATTTT
cdr3_aa: CASSPYAGGGTDTQYF

clone_size: -
v_call: TRBV5-5
j_call: TRBJ1-1
d_call: -
cdr3_nt: TGTGCCAGCAGCTTATCGGTTGACACTGAAGCTTTCTTT
cdr3_aa: CASSLSVDTEAFF

clone_size: -
v_call: TRBV7-8
j_call: TRBJ1-5
d_call: -
cdr3_nt: TGTGCCAGCAGCCGCGCGGCAGGGGCAATGAGGCAGCCCCAGCATTTT
cdr3_aa: CASSRAAGAMRQPQHF

clone_size: -
v_call: TRBV30
j_call: TRBJ2-7
d_call: TRBD1
cdr3_nt: TGTGCCTGGAGTCACAGGGGGCGAGAGGACGAGCAGTACTTC
cdr3_aa: CAWSHRGREDEQYF

clone_size: -
v_call: TRBV28
j_call: TRBJ2-4
d_call: TRBD2
cdr3_nt: TGTGCCAGCAGTTATCCAACCGTGGGACTAGCGGGAGGCCTAGCCAAAAACATTCAGTACTTC
cdr3_aa: CASSYPTVGLAGGLAKNIQYF

clone_size: once
v_call: TRBV18
j_call: TRBJ1-4
d_call: TRBD1
cdr3_nt: TGTGCCAGCTCACCTAGACAGGGCGCTAATGAAAAACTGTTTTTT
cdr3_aa: CASSPRQGANEKLFF

clone_size: -
v_call: TRBV7-2
j_call: TRBJ2-5
d_call: -
cdr3_nt: TGTGCCAGCAGCTCCCAGACAGGACAAGAGACCCAGTACTTC
cdr3_aa: CASSSQTGQETQYF

clone_size: few
v_call: TRBV7-9
j_call: TRBJ1-1
d_call: -
cdr3_nt: TGTGCCAGTATCCGCTTCGACATGAACACTGAAGCTTTCTTT
cdr3_aa: CASIRFDMNTEAFF

clone_size: few
v_call: TRBV5-1
j_call: TRBJ2-7
d_call: -
cdr3_nt: TGCGCCAGCAGCTTGGACACCTACGAGCAGTACTTC
cdr3_aa: CASSLDTYEQYF

clone_size: -
v_call: TRBV10-3
j_call: TRBJ1-4
d_call: -
cdr3_nt: TGTGCCATCAGTGACGACGGGAGCGGTGAAAAACTGTTTTTT
cdr3_aa: CAISDDGSGEKLFF

clone_size: -
v_call: TRBV5-1
j_call: TRBJ2-1
d_call: TRBD2
cdr3_nt: TGCGCCAGCAGCTTGGTTAGGACTAGCGGGTACAATGAGCAGTTCTTC
cdr3_aa: CASSLVRTSGYNEQFF

clone_size: -
v_call: TRBV14
j_call: TRBJ2-7
d_call: -
cdr3_nt: TGTGCCAGCAGCCAAGCTCTAGCCCAAGGCGAGCAGTACTTC
cdr3_aa: CASSQALAQGEQYF

clone_size: -
v_call: TRBV5-1
j_call: TRBJ2-3
d_call: -
cdr3_nt: TGCGCCAGCAGGGAGGGCCGGGGCACGCAGTATTTT
cdr3_aa: CASREGRGTQYF

clone_size: few
v_call: TRBV28
j_call: TRBJ1-2
d_call: -
cdr3_nt: TGTGCCAGCCGTTACGGATCCTACACCTTC
cdr3_aa: CASRYGSYTF

clone_size: once
v_call: TRBV5-1
j_call: TRBJ1-1
d_call: -
cdr3_nt: TGCGCCAGCAGCTTGAGTTCTAAGGAGCCGAACACTGAAGCTTTCTTT
cdr3_aa: CASSLSSKEPNTEAFF

clone_size: once
v_call: TRBV2
j_call: TRBJ1-5
d_call: -
cdr3_nt: TGTGCCAGCTCGTCGGACGGGAGCAATCAGCCCCAGCATTTT
cdr3_aa: CASSSDGSNQPQHF

clone_size: -
v_call: TRBV7-2
j_call: TRBJ2-2
d_call: TRBD2
cdr3_nt: TGTGCCAGCAGCTCGCGCGGGGGGGAGAACACCGGGGAGCTGTTTTTT
cdr3_aa: CASSSRGGENTGELFF

clone_size: -
v_call: TRBV4-1
j_call: TRBJ2-3
d_call: -
cdr3_nt: TGCGCCAGCAGGCTGCAGGGAGAGGGAGATACGCAGTATTTT
cdr3_aa: CASRLQGEGDTQYF

clone_size: -
v_call: TRBV30
j_call: TRBJ1-4
d_call: -
cdr3_nt: TGTGCCTGGAAGAATCAGCGCCGGGTGAATGAAAAACTGTTTTTT
cdr3_aa: CAWKNQRRVNEKLFF

clone_size: -
v_call: TRBV19
j_call: TRBJ2-2
d_call: -
cdr3_nt: TGTGCCAGTAGTAGTAGTCTCGGTGGGCACACCGGGGAGCTGTTTTTT
cdr3_aa: CASSSSLGGHTGELFF

clone_size: -
v_call: TRBV19
j_call: TRBJ1-1
d_call: -
cdr3_nt: TGTGCCAGCCGACAGGCCGGCGGAACTGAAGCTTTCTTT
cdr3_aa: CASRQAGGTEAFF

clone_size: -
v_call: TRBV28
j_call: TRBJ2-2
d_call: -
cdr3_nt: TGTGCCAGCAGCCGTTTCAGGGGGGCAAACACCGGGGAGCTGTTTTTT
cdr3_aa: CASSRFRGANTGELFF

clone_size: -
v_call: TRBV11-1
j_call: TRBJ2-1
d_call: TRBD2
cdr3_nt: TGTGCCAGCAGCTTGGGACTAGCGGACTACAATGAGCAGTTCTTC
cdr3_aa: CASSLGLADYNEQFF

clone_size: -
v_call: TRBV27
j_call: TRBJ2-7
d_call: -
cdr3_nt: TGTGCCAGCAAAGGACTCACCTACGAGCAGTACTTC
cdr3_aa: CASKGLTYEQYF

clone_size: -
v_call: TRBV27
j_call: TRBJ2-3
d_call: -
cdr3_nt: TGTGCCAGCAAGGCCGCCAGCACAGATACGCAGTATTTT
cdr3_aa: CASKAASTDTQYF

clone_size: -
v_call: TRBV13
j_call: TRBJ2-3
d_call: -
cdr3_nt: TGTGCCAGCAGCTTAACCCCGCTAGATACGCAGTATTTT
cdr3_aa: CASSLTPLDTQYF

clone_size: -
v_call: TRBV27
j_call: TRBJ1-2
d_call: -
cdr3_nt: TGTGCCAGCAGTAAGTACAGTTCGGCTAACTATGGCTACACCTTC
cdr3_aa: CASSKYSSANYGYTF

clone_size: -
v_call: TRBV14
j_call: TRBJ1-6
d_call: -
cdr3_nt: TGTGCCAGCAGCCAAGGCGGGGCAGGACCCCTCCACTTT
cdr3_aa: CASSQGGAGPLHF

clone_size: -
v_call: TRBV19
j_call: TRBJ2-3
d_call: TRBD2
cdr3_nt: TGTGCCAGTAGTGCCCCTGGGGTTAGCGGGGGAACAGATACGCAGTATTTT
cdr3_aa: CASSAPGVSGGTDTQYF

clone_size: -
v_call: TRBV5-4
j_call: TRBJ2-7
d_call: -
cdr3_nt: TGTGCCAGCAGCTTTAATAACTACGAGCAGTACTTC
cdr3_aa: CASSFNNYEQYF

clone_size: -
v_call: TRBV5-1
j_call: TRBJ2-7
d_call: TRBD1
cdr3_nt: TGCGCCAGCAGCTCCCAGCCGGGACAGGGCGGCGAGCAGTACTTC
cdr3_aa: CASSSQPGQGGEQYF

clone_size: -
v_call: TRBV6-1
j_call: TRBJ2-7
d_call: -
cdr3_nt: TGTGCCACTACCTACGAGCAGTACTTC
cdr3_aa: CATTYEQYF

clone_size: -
v_call: TRBV7-6
j_call: TRBJ1-1
d_call: -
cdr3_nt: TGTGCCAGCAGCTTGGATTTGAACACTGAAGCTTTCTTT
cdr3_aa: CASSLDLNTEAFF

clone_size: -
v_call: TRBV30
j_call: TRBJ1-2
d_call: -
cdr3_nt: TGTGCCTGGGACGAAGACTATGGCTACACCTTC
cdr3_aa: CAWDEDYGYTF

clone_size: -
v_call: TRBV18
j_call: TRBJ1-2
d_call: TRBD1
cdr3_nt: TGTGCCAGCTCAGCTGCACGACAGGGTAGTAGCTATGGCTACACCTTC
cdr3_aa: CASSAARQGSSYGYTF

clone_size: once
v_call: TRBV29-1
j_call: TRBJ2-5
d_call: -
cdr3_nt: TGCAGCGTTGAAGACTCCAGGGGAAGGGAGACCCAGTACTTC
cdr3_aa: CSVEDSRGRETQYF

clone_size: few
v_call: TRBV9
j_call: TRBJ1-5
d_call: -
cdr3_nt: TGTGCCAGCAGCGCGGTGGGGACAAGCAATCAGCCCCAGCATTTT
cdr3_aa: CASSAVGTSNQPQHF

clone_size: -
v_call: TRBV11-2
j_call: TRBJ2-7
d_call: TRBD2
cdr3_nt: TGTGCCAGCAGCTTAGCAGGGACTAGCGGGATCGGGGAGCAGTACTTC
cdr3_aa: CASSLAGTSGIGEQYF

clone_size: -
v_call: TRBV7-3
j_call: TRBJ2-7
d_call: -
cdr3_nt: TGTGCCAGCAGCTTGGGGAGAGCGGGCCCCTACGAGCAGTACTTC
cdr3_aa: CASSLGRAGPYEQYF

clone_size: -
v_call: TRBV28
j_call: TRBJ1-1
d_call: TRBD1
cdr3_nt: TGTGCCAGCAGTTTACCGGGACAGGGGAGCGGTGAAGCTTTCTTT
cdr3_aa: CASSLPGQGSGEAFF

clone_size: -
v_call: TRBV6-6
j_call: TRBJ2-7
d_call: -
cdr3_nt: TGTGCCACCCGGGACGGAGGCTACGAGCAGTACTTC
cdr3_aa: CATRDGGYEQYF

clone_size: -
v_call: TRBV28
j_call: TRBJ2-5
d_call: TRBD1
cdr3_nt: TGTGCCAGCAGTTCCTTCCGACAGGGACAAGAGACCCAGTACTTC
cdr3_aa: CASSSFRQGQETQYF

clone_size: -
v_call: TRBV4-1
j_call: TRBJ2-7
d_call: TRBD2
cdr3_nt: TGCGCCAGCAGCTCTCTAGCGGGGGGACGAGCCACCTCCTACGAGCAGTACTTC
cdr3_aa: CASSSLAGGRATSYEQYF

clone_size: -
v_call: TRBV10-2
j_call: TRBJ2-5
d_call: TRBD2
cdr3_nt: TGCGCCAGCAGTGAGTCGGGGAGGGACCAAGAGACCCAGTACTTC
cdr3_aa: CASSESGRDQETQYF

clone_size: -
v_call: TRBV6-6
j_call: TRBJ1-4
d_call: -
cdr3_nt: TGTGCCAGCAGTTACCTTTGGGGGGCTAATGAAAAACTGTTTTTT
cdr3_aa: CASSYLWGANEKLFF

clone_size: -
v_call: TRBV7-6
j_call: TRBJ2-3
d_call: TRBD1
cdr3_nt: TGTGCCAGCAGAGCGGGACAGGGGAACGCAGATACGCAGTATTTT
cdr3_aa: CASRAGQGNADTQYF

clone_size: -
v_call: TRBV6-1
j_call: TRBJ2-7
d_call: -
cdr3_nt: TGTGCCAGCCAGAAACGAGCAGGGGGGTCCTACGAGCAGTACTTC
cdr3_aa: CASQKRAGGSYEQYF

clone_size: -
v_call: TRBV5-1
j_call: TRBJ1-1
d_call: -
cdr3_nt: TGCGCCAGCAGCTTGGGGCCGGGGAGGGACACTGAAGCTTTCTTT
cdr3_aa: CASSLGPGRDTEAFF

clone_size: -
v_call: TRBV27
j_call: TRBJ2-5
d_call: -
cdr3_nt: TGTGCCAGCAGTTTGAGGGGGATGGAGACCCAGTACTTC
cdr3_aa: CASSLRGMETQYF

clone_size: few
v_call: TRBV9
j_call: TRBJ1-1
d_call: -
cdr3_nt: TGTGCCAGCAGCCCACAGGGCTGGGTGAACACTGAAGCTTTCTTT
cdr3_aa: CASSPQGWVNTEAFF